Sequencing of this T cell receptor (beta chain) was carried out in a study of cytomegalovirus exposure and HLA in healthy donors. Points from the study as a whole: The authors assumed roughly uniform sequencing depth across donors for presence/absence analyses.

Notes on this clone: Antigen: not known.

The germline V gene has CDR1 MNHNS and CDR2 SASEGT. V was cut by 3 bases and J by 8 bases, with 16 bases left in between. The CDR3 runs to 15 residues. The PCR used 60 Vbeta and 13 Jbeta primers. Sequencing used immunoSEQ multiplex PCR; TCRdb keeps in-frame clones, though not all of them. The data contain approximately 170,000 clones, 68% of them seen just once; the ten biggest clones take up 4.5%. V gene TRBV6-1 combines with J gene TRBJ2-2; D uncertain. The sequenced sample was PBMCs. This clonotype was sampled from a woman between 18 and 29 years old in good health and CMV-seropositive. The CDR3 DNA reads TGTGCCAGCAGTGATCTCAGGCCCATACAAGGGGAGCTGTTTTTT. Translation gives CASSDLRPIQGELFF.